These T cell receptor beta chains were read from a single sample in a study of cytomegalovirus exposure and HLA in healthy donors. TCRdb's copy holds only in-frame clones and misses some; the assay was immunoSEQ multiplex PCR. In the table there are 45,000 to 65,000 clones, about 72% of which are singletons. Sequencing was done on a sample of PBMCs. The receptor source for this set is a woman between 35 and 50 years old in good health and CMV-seropositive. CDR3s include the opening cysteine and the closing phenylalanine or tryptophan. A D gene is named only where the DNA matches it firmly. Size is stated for part of the rows, as once, few or many counts, or as a class when the clone is expanded.

d_gene | len | j_gene | abundance | v_gene | CDR3nt | CDR3aa
TRBD1 | 15 | TRBJ2-7 | . | TRBV4-1 | TGCGCCAGCAGCCTATCCGGGACAGTAACCTACGAGCAGTACTTC | CASSLSGTVTYEQYF
. | 14 | TRBJ1-2 | few | TRBV6-5 | TGTGCCAGCAGTGTGACAGACGCGAACTATGGCTACACCTTC | CASSVTDANYGYTF
. | 15 | TRBJ1-5 | . | TRBV6-1 | TGTGCCAGCAGGAAGACGACCCAGGCAAATCAGCCCCAGCATTTT | CASRKTTQANQPQHF
. | 16 | TRBJ2-3 | . | TRBV5-1 | TGCGCCAGCAGCCCCCCGAGAGGGGACTTCACAGATACGCAGTATTTT | CASSPPRGDFTDTQYF
. | 15 | TRBJ2-3 | once | TRBV19 | TGTGCCAGTAAAAGGACAAAAATTTTCACAGATACGCAGTATTTT | CASKRTKIFTDTQYF
. | 12 | TRBJ1-1 | . | TRBV30 | TGTGCCTGGGGCAGGTCACTTCGGGAAGCTTTCTTT | CAWGRSLREAFF
. | 14 | TRBJ2-1 | few | TRBV29-1 | TGCAGCGTAAGAGGGACGGGGGTCTACAATGAGCAGTTCTTC | CSVRGTGVYNEQFF
TRBD1 | 15 | TRBJ2-3 | . | TRBV7-2 | TGTGCCAGCAGCAGGGGACAGGGGAACACAGATACGCAGTATTTT | CASSRGQGNTDTQYF
TRBD1 | 15 | TRBJ1-2 | . | TRBV7-2 | TGTGCCAGCAGCTCCGGGACAGGGGCTCCCTATGGCTACACCTTC | CASSSGTGAPYGYTF
TRBD2 | 15 | TRBJ2-2 | few | TRBV6-1 | TGTGCCAGCAGTGATATAGCGGGGAACACCGGGGAGCTGTTTTTT | CASSDIAGNTGELFF
TRBD1 | 18 | TRBJ2-7 | once | TRBV7-9 | TGTTCCAGCAGCCCACAGCAGGGGACAGGGTACAGGACCTACGAGCAGTACTTC | CSSSPQQGTGYRTYEQYF
TRBD1 | 14 | TRBJ2-2 | . | TRBV9 | TGTGCCAGCAGCTTTTCACAGGGGTCCGGGGAGCTGTTTTTT | CASSFSQGSGELFF